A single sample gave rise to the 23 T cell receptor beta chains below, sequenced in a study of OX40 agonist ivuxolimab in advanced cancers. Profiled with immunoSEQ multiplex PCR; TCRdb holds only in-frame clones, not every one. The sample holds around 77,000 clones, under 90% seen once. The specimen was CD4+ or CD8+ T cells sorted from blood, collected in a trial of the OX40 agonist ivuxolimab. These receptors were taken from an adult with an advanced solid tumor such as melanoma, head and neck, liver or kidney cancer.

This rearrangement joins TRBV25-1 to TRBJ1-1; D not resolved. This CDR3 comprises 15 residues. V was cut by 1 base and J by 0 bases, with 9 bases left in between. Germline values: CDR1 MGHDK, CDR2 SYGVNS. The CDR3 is CASSEWAAMNTEAFF. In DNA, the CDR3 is TGTGCCAGCAGTGAATGGGCGGCTATGAACACTGAAGCTTTCTTT.

The CDR3 nucleotides are TGCGCCAGCAGCTCGGTGGGGACAGGGGAGGACATTCAGTACTTC. This codes for CASSSVGTGEDIQYF. The chain has TRBV5-1 and TRBJ2-4, with TRBD1 matching 10 bases. V shed 3 bases, J shed 8 bases, and the junction held 8 bases outside the gene matches. The germline gives CDR1 SGHRS, CDR2 YFSETQ. CDR3 length: 15 residues.

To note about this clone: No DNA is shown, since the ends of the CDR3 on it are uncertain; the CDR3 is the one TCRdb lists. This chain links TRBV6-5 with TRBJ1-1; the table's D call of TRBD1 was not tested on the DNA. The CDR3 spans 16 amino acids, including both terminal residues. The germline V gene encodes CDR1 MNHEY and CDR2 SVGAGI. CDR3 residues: CASSLGWGQGIRRTFF.

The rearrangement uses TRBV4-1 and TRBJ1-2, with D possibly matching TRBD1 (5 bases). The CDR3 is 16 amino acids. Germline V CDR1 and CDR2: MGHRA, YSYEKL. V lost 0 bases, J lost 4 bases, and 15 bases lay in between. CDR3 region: CASSQEGRAVRYGYTF. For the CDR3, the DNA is TGCGCCAGCAGCCAAGAGGGGCGGGCGGTTCGCTATGGCTACACCTTC.

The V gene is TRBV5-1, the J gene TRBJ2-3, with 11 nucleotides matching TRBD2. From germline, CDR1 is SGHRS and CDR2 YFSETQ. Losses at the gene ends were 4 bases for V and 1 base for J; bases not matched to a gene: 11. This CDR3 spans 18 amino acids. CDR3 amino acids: CASSPGVAGGPGTDTQYF. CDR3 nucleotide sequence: TGCGCCAGCAGCCCTGGGGTAGCGGGGGGGCCGGGCACAGATACGCAGTATTTT. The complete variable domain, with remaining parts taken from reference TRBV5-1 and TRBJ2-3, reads KAGVTQTPRYLIKTRGQQVTLSCSPISGHRSVSWYQQTPGQGLQFLFEYFSETQRNKGNFPGRFSGRQFSNSRSEMNVSTLELGDSALYLCASSPGVAGGPGTDTQYFGPGTRLTVL.

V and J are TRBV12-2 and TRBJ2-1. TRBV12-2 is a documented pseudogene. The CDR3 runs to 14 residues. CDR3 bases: TGTGCAAGTCGCTTTGAAGGTAGACACAATGAGCAGTTCTTC. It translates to CASRFEGRHNEQFF.

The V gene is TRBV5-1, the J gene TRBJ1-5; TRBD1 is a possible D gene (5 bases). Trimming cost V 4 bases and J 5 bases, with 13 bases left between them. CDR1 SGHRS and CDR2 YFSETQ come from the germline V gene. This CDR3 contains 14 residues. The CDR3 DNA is TGCGCCAGCAGCCCGGGGGACCGGTATCAGCCCCAGCATTTT. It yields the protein CASSPGDRYQPQHF.

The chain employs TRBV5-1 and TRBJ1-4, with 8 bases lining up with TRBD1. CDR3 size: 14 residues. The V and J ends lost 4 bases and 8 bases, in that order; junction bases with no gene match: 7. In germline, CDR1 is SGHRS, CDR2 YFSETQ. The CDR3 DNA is TGCGCCAGCAGCCACAGGGGGTGGAAGGAAAAACTGTTTTTT. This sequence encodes CASSHRGWKEKLFF. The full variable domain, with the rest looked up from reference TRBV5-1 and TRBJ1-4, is KAGVTQTPRYLIKTRGQQVTLSCSPISGHRSVSWYQQTPGQGLQFLFEYFSETQRNKGNFPGRFSGRQFSNSRSEMNVSTLELGDSALYLCASSHRGWKEKLFFGSGTQLSVL.

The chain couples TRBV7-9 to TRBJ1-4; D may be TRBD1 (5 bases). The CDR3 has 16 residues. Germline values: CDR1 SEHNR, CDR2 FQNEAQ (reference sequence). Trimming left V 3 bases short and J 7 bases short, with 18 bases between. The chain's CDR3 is CASSFGWSGLIEKLFF. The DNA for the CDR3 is TGTGCCAGCAGCTTCGGTTGGTCAGGGTTGATTGAAAAACTGTTTTTT.

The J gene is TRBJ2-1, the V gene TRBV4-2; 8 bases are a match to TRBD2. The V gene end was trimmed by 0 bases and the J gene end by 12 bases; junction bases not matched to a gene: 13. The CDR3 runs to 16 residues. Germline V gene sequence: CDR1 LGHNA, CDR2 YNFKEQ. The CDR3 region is CASSQDWASGSDRQFF. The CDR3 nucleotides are TGTGCCAGCAGCCAAGATTGGGCTAGCGGGTCCGACCGGCAGTTCTTC.

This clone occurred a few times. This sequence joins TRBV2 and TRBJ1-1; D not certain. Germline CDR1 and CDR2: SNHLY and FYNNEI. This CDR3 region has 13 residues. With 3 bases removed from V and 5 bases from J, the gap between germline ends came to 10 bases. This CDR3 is CASSDEGGTEAFF. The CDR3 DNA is TGTGCCAGCAGTGATGAGGGCGGAACTGAAGCTTTCTTT.

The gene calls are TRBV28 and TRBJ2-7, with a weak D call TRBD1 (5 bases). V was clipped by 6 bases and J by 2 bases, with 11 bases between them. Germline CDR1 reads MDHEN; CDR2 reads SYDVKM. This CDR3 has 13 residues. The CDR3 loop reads CASRDTSPYEQYF. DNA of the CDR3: TGTGCCAGCAGGGACACGAGTCCCTACGAGCAGTACTTC.

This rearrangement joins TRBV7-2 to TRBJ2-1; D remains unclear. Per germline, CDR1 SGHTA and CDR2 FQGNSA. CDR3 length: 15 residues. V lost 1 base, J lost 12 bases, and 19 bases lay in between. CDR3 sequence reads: CASSLVESFTRLQFF. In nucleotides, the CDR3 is TGTGCCAGCAGCTTAGTGGAGTCCTTTACCCGTCTGCAGTTCTTC.

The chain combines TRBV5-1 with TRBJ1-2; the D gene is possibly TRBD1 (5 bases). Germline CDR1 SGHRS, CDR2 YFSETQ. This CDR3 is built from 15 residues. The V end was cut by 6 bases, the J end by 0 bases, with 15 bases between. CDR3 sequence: CASKALQGSNYGYTF. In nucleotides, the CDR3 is TGCGCCAGCAAAGCCCTCCAGGGTTCTAACTATGGCTACACCTTC.

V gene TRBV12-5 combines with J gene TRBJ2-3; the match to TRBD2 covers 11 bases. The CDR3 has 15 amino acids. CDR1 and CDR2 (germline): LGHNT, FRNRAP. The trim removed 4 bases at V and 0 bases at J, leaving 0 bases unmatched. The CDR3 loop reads CASGWTSGSTDTQYF. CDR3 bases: TGTGCTAGTGGTTGGACTAGCGGGAGCACAGATACGCAGTATTTT. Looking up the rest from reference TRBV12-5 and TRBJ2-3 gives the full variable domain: DARVTQTPRHKVTEMGQEVTMRCQPILGHNTVFWYRQTMMQGLELLAYFRNRAPLDDSGMPKDRFSAEMPDATLATLKIQPSEPRDSAVYFCASGWTSGSTDTQYFGPGTRLTVL.

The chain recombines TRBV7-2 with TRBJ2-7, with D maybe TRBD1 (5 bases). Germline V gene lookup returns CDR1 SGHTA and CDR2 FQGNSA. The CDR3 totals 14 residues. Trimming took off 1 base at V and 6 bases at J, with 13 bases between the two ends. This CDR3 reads CASSLVPGPGEQYF. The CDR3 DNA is TGTGCCAGCAGCTTAGTCCCAGGGCCCGGCGAGCAGTACTTC.

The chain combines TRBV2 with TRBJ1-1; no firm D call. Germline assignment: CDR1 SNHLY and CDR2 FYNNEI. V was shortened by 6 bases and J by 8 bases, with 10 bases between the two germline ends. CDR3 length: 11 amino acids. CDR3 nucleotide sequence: TGTGCCAGCAGGCGCGCAATGGAAGCTTTCTTT. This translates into CASRRAMEAFF.

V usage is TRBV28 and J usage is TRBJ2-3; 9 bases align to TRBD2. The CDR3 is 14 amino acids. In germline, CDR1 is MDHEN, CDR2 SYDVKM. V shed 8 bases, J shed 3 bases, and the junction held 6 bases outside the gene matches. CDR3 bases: TGTGCCAGCGGGGGCGGGAGGGCGACAGATACGCAGTATTTT. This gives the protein CASGGGRATDTQYF. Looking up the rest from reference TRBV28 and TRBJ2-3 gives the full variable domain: DVKVTQSSRYLVKRTGEKVFLECVQDMDHENMFWYRQDPGLGLRLIYFSYDVKMKEKGDIPEGYSVSREKKERFSLILESASTNQTSMYLCASGGGRATDTQYFGPGTRLTVL.

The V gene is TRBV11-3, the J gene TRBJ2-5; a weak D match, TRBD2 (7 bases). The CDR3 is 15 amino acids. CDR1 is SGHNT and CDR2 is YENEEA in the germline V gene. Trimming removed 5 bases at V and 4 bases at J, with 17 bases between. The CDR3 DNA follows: TGTGCCAGCAGCATCCGACAGGCGGGGGCAGAGACCCAGTACTTC. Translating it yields CASSIRQAGAETQYF.

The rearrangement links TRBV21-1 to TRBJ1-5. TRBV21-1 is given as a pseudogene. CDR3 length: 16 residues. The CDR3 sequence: CASSKVTKETNQPQHF. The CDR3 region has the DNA TGTGCCAGCAGCAAAGTCACTAAGGAAACCAATCAGCCCCAGCATTTT.

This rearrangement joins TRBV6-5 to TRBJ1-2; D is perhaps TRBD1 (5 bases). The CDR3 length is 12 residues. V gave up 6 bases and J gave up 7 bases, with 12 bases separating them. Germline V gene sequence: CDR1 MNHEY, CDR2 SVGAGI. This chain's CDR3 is CASSHLGVGYTF. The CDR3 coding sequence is TGTGCCAGCAGCCACCTGGGGGTTGGCTACACCTTC.

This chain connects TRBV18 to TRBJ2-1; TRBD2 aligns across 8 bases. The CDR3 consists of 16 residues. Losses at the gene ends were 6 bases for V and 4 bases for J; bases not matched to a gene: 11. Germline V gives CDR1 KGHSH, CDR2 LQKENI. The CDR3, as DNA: TGTGCCAGCTCCTCAAACCCCGGGACTAGATACAATGAGCAGTTCTTC. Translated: CASSSNPGTRYNEQFF.

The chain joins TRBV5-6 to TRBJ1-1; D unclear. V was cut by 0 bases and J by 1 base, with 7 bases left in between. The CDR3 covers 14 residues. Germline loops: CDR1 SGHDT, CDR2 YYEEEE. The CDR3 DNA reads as TGTGCCAGCAGCTTGGCCCTTGGGAACACTGAAGCTTTCTTT. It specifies CASSLALGNTEAFF.